The next 30 T cell receptor beta chains were all read from a single sample in a study of spatial heterogeneity in lung cancer. MiXCR, run by TCRdb on the 5' RACE reads, gives a single entry per CDR3 protein. The sample includes approximately 40,000 distinct CDR3 sequences, over 6.5% seen only once; the top ten take roughly 45%. Time point specified: sample taken at primary tumor resection. Specimen: PBMCs, collected at surgery. These receptors were collected from a female donor with early-stage non-small cell lung cancer.

This clonotype was seen at least ten times. The chain couples TRBV5-1 to TRBJ2-4; no clear D. V gave up 0 bases and J gave up 7 bases, with 11 bases separating them. Germline V gene data show CDR1 as SGHRS and CDR2 as YFSETQ. The CDR3 loop spans 14 amino acids. The CDR3 here is CASSLELRSNIQYF. CDR3 sequence (DNA): TGCGCCAGCAGCTTGGAGTTGAGGAGTAACATTCAGTACTTC. Complete variable domain (other parts from reference TRBV5-1 and TRBJ2-4): KAGVTQTPRYLIKTRGQQVTLSCSPISGHRSVSWYQQTPGQGLQFLFEYFSETQRNKGNFPGRFSGRQFSNSRSEMNVSTLELGDSALYLCASSLELRSNIQYFGAGTRLSVL.

In this sample, this clonotype turned up many times. This chain links TRBV3-1 with TRBJ1-1, with D hard to call. Germline V lookup: CDR1 LGHDT, CDR2 YNNKEL (reference sequence). The V end was cut by 1 base, the J end by 7 bases, with 4 bases between. This CDR3 is 11 amino acids long. CDR3 nucleotide sequence: TGTGCCAGCAGCCAAGTGGGTGAAGCTTTCTTT. Translating gives CASSQVGEAFF.

This clonotype was recorded many times. The V and J genes are TRBV9 and TRBJ2-1, with 12 bases fitting TRBD2. CDR1 is SGDLS, CDR2 YYNGEE, per germline. V gave up 4 bases and J gave up 4 bases; unmatched junction bases: 9. The CDR3 has 17 amino acids. The CDR3 coding sequence is TGTGCCAGCAGCCTCCGACTAGCGGGGGCCTTTTACAATGAGCAGTTCTTC. Residues: CASSLRLAGAFYNEQFF.

About this clonotype: A much more abundant neighbour one base away suggests this may be a read error. The V gene is TRBV5-8, the J gene TRBJ1-5; the D gene could be TRBD1 or TRBD2 (5 bases each). The J call is uncertain, as TRBJ2-3 better fits the DNA end. Germline CDR1 is SGHTS and CDR2 is YDEGEE. The length of the CDR3 is 15 residues. In nucleotides, the CDR3 is TGTGCCAGCAGCTTGGCGGGACGGCACAATCAGCCCCAGTATTTT. Its protein product is CASSLAGRHNQPQYF.

This clonotype appeared many times. This chain joins TRBV5-1 and TRBJ2-5, with D possibly called TRBD1 or TRBD2 (5 bases each). From germline, CDR1 is SGHRS and CDR2 YFSETQ. CDR3 length equals 14 residues. V lost 1 base, J lost 1 base, and 8 bases lay in between. CDR3 protein: CASSLSGTQETQYF. The CDR3 DNA is TGCGCCAGCAGCTTGTCGGGGACCCAAGAGACCCAGTACTTC.

The chain recombines TRBV20-1 with TRBJ2-1, with D perhaps being TRBD1 or TRBD2 (5 bases each). V shed 6 bases and J shed 4 bases, with 13 bases lying between them. The CDR3 is 13 residues long. CDR1 and CDR2 (germline): DFQATT, SNEGSKA (reference sequence). The CDR3 here is CSAPGRTYNEQFF. The CDR3 DNA is TGCAGTGCACCGGGACGGACATACAATGAGCAGTTCTTC.

The rearrangement joins TRBV7-2 to TRBJ2-6; D unclear. The V end was cut by 5 bases, the J end by 4 bases, with 9 bases between. The CDR3 contains 14 residues. Germline V lookup: CDR1 SGHTA, CDR2 FQGNSA. CDR3 sequence: CASSPRRGANVLTF. For the CDR3, the DNA is TGTGCCAGCAGCCCACGAAGGGGGGCCAACGTCCTGACTTTC.

The table lists this clonotype with many counts. The chain employs TRBV6-2 or TRBV6-3 and TRBJ2-4; no clear D. V lost 4 bases, J lost 0 bases, and 7 bases lay in between. CDR3 size: 14 residues. CDR1 and CDR2 (germline): MNHEY, SVGEGT. Here the CDR3 DNA reads TGTGCCAGCAGTTCCCAAGGAGCCAAAAACATTCAGTACTTC. This encodes CASSSQGAKNIQYF.

This chain links TRBV7-8 with TRBJ1-5; 7 bases agree with TRBD1. This CDR3 spans 14 amino acids. Germline V CDR1 and CDR2: SGHVS, FQNEAQ. V was pared by 5 bases and J by 5 bases, with 6 bases of the junction left unmatched. This CDR3 reads CASSHDRVYQPQHF. The DNA of the CDR3 is TGTGCCAGCAGCCACGACAGGGTCTATCAGCCCCAGCATTTT.

This clonotype was recorded a few times. The V and J genes are TRBV6-1 and TRBJ1-1; tentative D call: TRBD1 (5 bases). CDR3 length: 14 amino acids. Germline lookup yields CDR1 MNHNS and CDR2 SASEGT. V shed 7 bases and J shed 1 base, with 13 bases lying between them. CDR3 bases: TGTGCCAGCACCGAGGTTGGGGGGAACACTGAAGCTTTCTTT. The encoded protein is CASTEVGGNTEAFF.

The V and J genes are TRBV27 and TRBJ2-7; a weak D match, TRBD1 (6 bases). CDR3 size: 16 residues. Germline V lookup: CDR1 MNHEY, CDR2 SMNVEV (reference sequence). V lost 4 bases and J lost 4, with 20 bases in between. Here the CDR3 reads CASSSTIWGQGYEQYF. The CDR3, as DNA: TGTGCCAGCAGTTCCACGATTTGGGGGCAAGGGTACGAGCAGTACTTC.

This clonotype was picked up many times. The V call is TRBV9, the J call TRBJ1-2; D might be TRBD1 (6 bases). The CDR3 is 16 amino acids. Looked up from germline, CDR1 is SGDLS and CDR2 is YYNGEE. V was clipped by 7 bases and J by 0 bases, with 19 bases between them. CDR3 amino acids: CASFGGMDRANYGYTF. As DNA, the CDR3 is TGTGCCAGCTTCGGTGGGATGGACAGAGCTAACTATGGCTACACCTTC.

This clonotype was seen at least ten times. The V and J genes are TRBV7-2 and TRBJ2-5, with a weak D call TRBD2 (6 bases). From germline, CDR1 is SGHTA and CDR2 FQGNSA. V lost 5 bases to trimming and J lost 4 bases, with 11 bases between them. This CDR3 region has 13 residues. The CDR3 DNA reads as TGTGCCAGCAGCCGTGACGGGAGAGAGACCCAGTACTTC. Protein: CASSRDGRETQYF.

This clonotype was counted many times. This chain uses TRBV12-3 or TRBV12-4 with TRBJ2-5; TRBD1 matches at 8 bases. V gave up 6 bases and J gave up 2 bases; unmatched junction bases: 14. CDR3 length: 17 amino acids. The CDR3 DNA sequence: TGTGCCAGCAGCAGCGGCCGACAGGGGCGAGTACAAGAGACCCAGTACTTC. This encodes CASSSGRQGRVQETQYF.

This rearrangement joins TRBV5-4 to TRBJ2-7; D gene ambiguous. Germline V gene lookup returns CDR1 SGHNT and CDR2 YYREEE (reference sequence). The CDR3 contains 12 residues. V lost 3 bases, J lost 5 bases, and 9 bases lay in between. In DNA form, the CDR3 reads TGTGCCAGCAGCTACCGACCCCACGAGCAGTACTTC. This sequence encodes CASSYRPHEQYF.

This clonotype showed up just a few times. The chain is built from TRBV6-2 or TRBV6-3 and TRBJ1-5; D is perhaps TRBD1 (5 bases). CDR1 is MNHEY, CDR2 SVGEGT, per germline. The V end was cut by 6 bases, the J end by 1 base, with 13 bases between. This CDR3 comprises 15 residues. The chain's CDR3 is CASSRSRDSNQPQHF. The CDR3 nucleotides read TGTGCCAGCAGCCGTAGCCGGGACAGCAATCAGCCCCAGCATTTT.

This clonotype was found a few times. The DNA for the CDR3 is TGCAGTGCTAGAATATTTGCAGGGATTAACTATGGCTACACCTTC. Translating gives CSARIFAGINYGYTF. This chain connects TRBV20-1 to TRBJ1-2, with D tentatively TRBD1 (5 bases). V was cut by 2 bases and J by 1 base, with 14 bases left in between. The germline V gene encodes CDR1 DFQATT and CDR2 SNEGSKA (reference sequence). This CDR3 region has 15 residues.

The chain recombines TRBV20-1 with TRBJ1-2, with D possibly being TRBD1 (6 bases). This CDR3 contains 13 residues. Trimming shortened V by 6 bases and J by 2 bases, and 13 bases separated the two germline ends. The germline V gene encodes CDR1 DFQATT and CDR2 SNEGSKA (reference sequence). Here the CDR3 reads CSAEGVLNYGYTF. The DNA of the CDR3 is TGCAGTGCCGAGGGGGTACTAAACTATGGCTACACCTTC.

This clonotype was seen more than once but under ten times. The rearrangement joins TRBV29-1 to TRBJ2-1; perhaps D is TRBD1 or TRBD2 (5 bases each). This CDR3 is 11 amino acids long. The V end was cut by 3 bases, the J end by 8 bases, with 8 bases between. Germline V gives CDR1 SQVTM, CDR2 ANQGSEA. The CDR3 spells CSVEGDHEQFF. The CDR3 DNA reads as TGCAGCGTTGAGGGGGACCATGAGCAGTTCTTC.

This clonotype showed up many times. The chain joins TRBV29-1 to TRBJ1-1; 11 bases match TRBD1. Trimming removed 7 bases from V and 3 bases from J; junction bases left unmatched: 7. Germline-derived CDR1 and CDR2 are SQVTM and ANQGSEA. This CDR3 spans 14 amino acids. CDR3 nucleotides: TGCAGCGCACGGACAGGGGGCGCGGACACTGAAGCTTTCTTT. It specifies CSARTGGADTEAFF. Together with reference TRBV29-1 and TRBJ1-1, the CDR3 gives the full variable domain: SAVISQKPSRDICQRGTSLTIQCQVDSQVTMMFWYRQQPGQSLTLIATANQGSEATYESGFVIDKFPISRPNLTFSTLTVSNMSPEDSSIYLCSARTGGADTEAFFGQGTRLTVV.

The chain is built from TRBV21-1 and TRBJ1-1; the table's D call TRBD1 went unverified against the DNA. TRBV21-1 is a listed pseudogene. The CDR3 is 10 amino acids. The CDR3 sequence: CACRTGKAFF. For the CDR3, the DNA is TGTGCCTGCAGGACAGGGAAAGCTTTCTTT.

The genes are TRBV12-3 or TRBV12-4 and TRBJ1-1; no reliable D call. Trimming shortened V by 2 bases and J by 5 bases, and 21 bases separated the two germline ends. The CDR3 spans 17 residues. The CDR3 loop reads CASSLIPGHPGETEAFF. In DNA, the CDR3 is TGTGCCAGCAGTTTAATTCCGGGCCACCCCGGGGAAACTGAAGCTTTCTTT.

This clonotype was picked up many times. The V gene is TRBV3-1, the J gene TRBJ1-5, with D unresolved. V was pared by 3 bases and J by 5 bases, with 8 bases between. CDR1 is LGHDT and CDR2 is YNNKEL in the germline V gene (reference sequence). This CDR3 is 13 amino acids long. The chain's CDR3 is CASSHISDQPQHF. CDR3 DNA: TGTGCCAGCAGCCACATCAGCGATCAGCCCCAGCATTTT. The variable domain in full, with the rest retrieved from reference TRBV3-1 and TRBJ1-5, is DTAVSQTPKYLVTQMGNDKSIKCEQNLGHDTMYWYKQDSKKFLKIMFSYNNKELIINETVPNRFSPKSPDKAHLNLHINSLELGDSAVYFCASSHISDQPQHFGDGTRLSIL.

This clonotype was found many times. The rearrangement joins TRBV25-1 to TRBJ2-3; 7 nucleotides line up with TRBD2. V lost 1 base to trimming and J lost 7 bases; unmatched junction nucleotides: 5. The V gene's germline CDR1 is MGHDK and CDR2 SYGVNS. The CDR3 sequence is 14 residues long. CDR3 bases: TGTGCCAGCAGTGAATGGGGGGGGGATAATACGCAGTATTTT. It yields the protein CASSEWGGDNTQYF.

This clonotype was counted between two and nine times. The V and J genes are TRBV7-8 and TRBJ1-1, with D possibly TRBD1 on 5 matching bases. The CDR3 sequence is 17 residues long. Germline CDR1 reads SGHVS; CDR2 reads FQNEAQ. The V end lost 1 base, the J end lost 1 base, and 16 bases lay between the germline ends. In nucleotides, the CDR3 is TGTGCCAGCAGCTTAGGGGGCCTAAGCTCGGGGAACACTGAAGCTTTCTTT. Translated, it gives CASSLGGLSSGNTEAFF.

The CDR3 loop is CSARDRLAGGYEQYF. The CDR3 nucleotides are TGCAGTGCTAGAGATCGTCTAGCGGGGGGCTACGAGCAGTACTTC. The chain uses TRBV20-1 and TRBJ2-7; TRBD2 agrees at 11 bases. The germline CDR1 and CDR2 sequences are DFQATT and SNEGSKA (reference sequence). The ends lost 0 bases at V and 3 bases at J; junction bases unmatched: 4. The CDR3 sequence is 15 residues long.

In this sample, this clonotype turned up many times. V gene TRBV12-3 or TRBV12-4 combines with J gene TRBJ1-5; maybe TRBD1 (6 bases). V lost 5 bases, J lost 3 bases, and 11 bases lay in between. The CDR3 consists of 14 residues. CDR3 nucleotides: TGTGCCAGCAGTCCACAGGGATTCAATCAGCCCCAGCATTTT. Its translation is CASSPQGFNQPQHF.

The rearrangement uses TRBV2 and TRBJ1-1, with D hard to call. V was shortened by 3 bases and J by 1 base, with 6 bases between the two germline ends. From germline, CDR1 is SNHLY and CDR2 FYNNEI. This CDR3 is built from 13 residues. In DNA form, the CDR3 reads TGTGCCAGCAGTGAGTCAGGGAACACTGAAGCTTTCTTT. Protein sequence: CASSESGNTEAFF.

This sequence joins TRBV2 and TRBJ1-2; no reliable D call. Deletions cut 4 bases from V and 5 bases from J, with 11 bases between. Looked up from germline, CDR1 is SNHLY and CDR2 is FYNNEI. The CDR3 extends over 13 amino acids. The CDR3 here is CASSAGPRYGYTF. DNA of the CDR3: TGTGCCAGCAGTGCCGGCCCCAGATATGGCTACACCTTC.

At least ten counts were recorded for this clonotype. The genes are TRBV6-5 and TRBJ2-3, with D possibly being TRBD1 (6 bases). Trimming shortened V by 4 bases and J by 0 bases, and 17 bases separated the two germline ends. Germline CDR1 is MNHEY and CDR2 is SVGAGI. This CDR3 comprises 17 residues. The CDR3 is CASSSGRQVPSTDTQYF. For the CDR3, the DNA is TGTGCCAGCAGTTCGGGGCGACAGGTTCCTAGCACAGATACGCAGTATTTT.